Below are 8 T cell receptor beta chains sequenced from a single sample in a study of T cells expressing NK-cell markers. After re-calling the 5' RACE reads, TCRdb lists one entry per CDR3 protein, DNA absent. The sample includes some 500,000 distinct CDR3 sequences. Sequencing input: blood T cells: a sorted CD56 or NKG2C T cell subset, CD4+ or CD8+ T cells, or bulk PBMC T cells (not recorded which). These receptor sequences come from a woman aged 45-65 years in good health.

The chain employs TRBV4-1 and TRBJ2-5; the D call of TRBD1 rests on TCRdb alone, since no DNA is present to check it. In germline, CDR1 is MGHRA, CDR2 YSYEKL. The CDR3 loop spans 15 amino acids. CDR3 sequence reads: CASSQTGLVRETQYF.

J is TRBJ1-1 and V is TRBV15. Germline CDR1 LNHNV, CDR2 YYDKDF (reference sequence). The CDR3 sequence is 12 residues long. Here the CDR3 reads CATSRVDFEAFF.

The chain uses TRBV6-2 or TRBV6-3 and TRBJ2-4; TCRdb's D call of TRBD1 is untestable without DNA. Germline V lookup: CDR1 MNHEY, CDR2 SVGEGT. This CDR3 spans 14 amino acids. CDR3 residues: CASTERGVKNIQYF.

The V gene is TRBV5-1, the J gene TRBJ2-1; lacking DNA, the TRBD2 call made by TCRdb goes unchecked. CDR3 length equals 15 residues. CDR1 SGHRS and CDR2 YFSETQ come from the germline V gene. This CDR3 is CASSLVAGVEYEQFF.

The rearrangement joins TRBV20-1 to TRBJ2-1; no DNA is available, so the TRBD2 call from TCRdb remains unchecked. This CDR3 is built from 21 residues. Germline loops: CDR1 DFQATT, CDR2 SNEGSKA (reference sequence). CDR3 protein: CSARAPSSRLAGGSRGNEQFF.

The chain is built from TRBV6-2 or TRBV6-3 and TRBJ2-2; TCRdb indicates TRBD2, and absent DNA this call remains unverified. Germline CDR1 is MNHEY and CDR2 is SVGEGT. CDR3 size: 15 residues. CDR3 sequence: CASMPGGLNTGELFF.

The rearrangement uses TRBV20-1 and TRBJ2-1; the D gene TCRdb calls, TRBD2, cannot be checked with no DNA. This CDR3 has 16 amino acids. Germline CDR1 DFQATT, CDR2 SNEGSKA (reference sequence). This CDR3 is CSAWTSGAGSDNEQFF.

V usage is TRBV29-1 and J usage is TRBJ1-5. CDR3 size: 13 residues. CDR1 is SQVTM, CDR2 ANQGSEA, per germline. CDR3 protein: CSVASNSNQPQHF. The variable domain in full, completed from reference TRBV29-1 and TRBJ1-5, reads SAVISQKPSRDICQRGTSLTIQCQVDSQVTMMFWYRQQPGQSLTLIATANQGSEATYESGFVIDKFPISRPNLTFSTLTVSNMSPEDSSIYLCSVASNSNQPQHFGDGTRLSIL.